Listed below are T cell receptor beta chains from one sample, sequenced in a study of blood T cells in healthy people across ages. TCRdb re-called the 5' RACE reads with MiXCR, one entry per CDR3 protein. The table includes 1.5 million to 2 million distinct CDR3 sequences, 35% to 50% detected once. The sequenced sample consisted of blood. All receptors derive from a human donor in good health. CDR3s include the opening cysteine and the closing phenylalanine or tryptophan. Fields, in order: J gene, D gene, CDR3 length, clone size, V gene, CDR3 DNA, CDR3 protein. D genes are given only for firm matches. Clone size appears in some rows only: once, few, many, or a class for an expanded clone.

TRBJ1-4 | TRBD1 | 15 | few | TRBV5-1 | TGCGCCAGCAACCGGGACAGCTCAACTAATGAAAAACTGTTTTTT | CASNRDSSTNEKLFF
TRBJ2-5 | NA | 14 | NA | TRBV7-2 | TGTGCCAGCAGCCCTCGACTGTACCAAGAGACCCAGTACTTC | CASSPRLYQETQYF
TRBJ2-7 | NA | 13 | NA | TRBV7-2 | TGTGCCAGCAGCTTAGCGGCACCGGCTAAGCAGTACTTC | CASSLAAPAKQYF
TRBJ2-3 | TRBD2 | 16 | NA | TRBV20-1 | TGCAGTGCCACGTCCTTCGGGGCGGGGGGCACAGATACGCAGTATTTT | CSATSFGAGGTDTQYF
TRBJ1-6 | NA | 14 | few | TRBV20-1 | TGCAGTGCTAGATCGGGGGGGTGGTATTCACCCCTCCACTTT | CSARSGGWYSPLHF
TRBJ2-7 | NA | 16 | few | TRBV5-1 | TGCGCCAGCAGCTTGGCCACTGGGGGCGTCCCTAGCGAGCAGTACTTC | CASSLATGGVPSEQYF
TRBJ2-7 | NA | 14 | few | TRBV5-6 | TGTGCCAGCAGCTGGGGGGTACAGGTCGACGAGCAGTACTTC | CASSWGVQVDEQYF
TRBJ2-1 | NA | 15 | NA | TRBV29-1 | TGCAGCGTTGAAGGGGGCGCGGGGACCTACAATGAGCAGTTCTTC | CSVEGGAGTYNEQFF
TRBJ2-7 | NA | 14 | NA | TRBV7-9 | TGTGCCAGCAGCCCCAGCGGAGTACCCTACGAGCAGTACTTC | CASSPSGVPYEQYF
TRBJ2-1 | TRBD2 | 14 | few | TRBV20-1 | TGCAGTGCTAGAAAGCCTAGCGGGGGGAGTGAGCAGTTCTTC | CSARKPSGGSEQFF
TRBJ2-1 | NA | 16 | NA | TRBV4-1 | TGCGCCAGCAGCCAAGTACTATTGGGTACTTACAATGAGCAGTTCTTC | CASSQVLLGTYNEQFF
TRBJ2-1 | TRBD2 | 16 | NA | TRBV20-1 | TGCAGTGCTACCCCCGCTAGCGGGGGGGCCTGGAATGAGCAGTTCTTC | CSATPASGGAWNEQFF
TRBJ1-6 | NA | 16 | NA | TRBV5-5 | TGTGCCAGCAGCTCCCGGGACGTGGTTTCCAATTCACCCCTCCACTTT | CASSSRDVVSNSPLHF
TRBJ2-7 | NA | 13 | few | TRBV10-3 | TGTGCCATCAGGTACGGACAGACTAACGAGCAGTACTTC | CAIRYGQTNEQYF
TRBJ1-1 | NA | 13 | NA | TRBV29-1 | TGCAGCGTTGTACCTCTGAAGGACGCTGAAGCTTTCTTT | CSVVPLKDAEAFF
TRBJ2-3 | TRBD2 | 19 | NA | TRBV7-2 | TGTGCCAGCAGCCCTACAGGATTAGCGGGGGGCCAGGGCACAGATACGCAGTATTTT | CASSPTGLAGGQGTDTQYF
TRBJ2-3 | NA | 15 | few | TRBV5-8 | TGTGCCAGCAGCTTGTCTGGGGAAATCGCAGATACGCAGTATTTT | CASSLSGEIADTQYF
TRBJ2-1 | TRBD1 | 14 | NA | TRBV28 | TGTGCCAGCAGCCGGACAGGGGGTCAGGGTGAGCAGTTCTTC | CASSRTGGQGEQFF
TRBJ2-3 | TRBD2 | 18 | NA | TRBV7-8 | TGTGCCAGCAGCCTGACTAGCGGGGGTGTCCGCCCCACAGATACGCAGTATTTT | CASSLTSGGVRPTDTQYF
TRBJ1-2 | NA | 16 | few | TRBV7-8 | TGTGCCAGCAGCTTGTACAGGATGAATTCTAACTATGGCTACACCTTC | CASSLYRMNSNYGYTF
TRBJ2-6 | TRBD1 | 20 | NA | TRBV7-9 | TGTGCCAGCAGCTCAGCTCGGCAGGGGGCTTTCTCCTCTGGGGCCAACGTCCTGACTTTC | CASSSARQGAFSSGANVLTF
TRBJ1-1 | NA | 15 | NA | TRBV18 | TGTGCCAGCTCCTCCAGCGTTTTAAGAGGCACTGAAGCTTTCTTT | CASSSSVLRGTEAFF
TRBJ1-1 | NA | 13 | NA | TRBV29-1 | TGCAGCGTTGAGAGGAGCGGGCGGGATGAAGCTTTCTTT | CSVERSGRDEAFF
TRBJ2-7 | NA | 12 | NA | TRBV9 | TGTGCCGGCAGCGTGGGCCCGGGAGAGCAGTACTTC | CAGSVGPGEQYF
TRBJ1-5 | NA | 14 | NA | TRBV15 | TGTGCCACCAGCAGCGACCCCAAAGTTCAGCCCCAGCATTTT | CATSSDPKVQPQHF
TRBJ2-1 | NA | 15 | NA | TRBV12-3/TRBV12-4 | TGTGCCAGCAGACCCGTGGGGTCTTACTACGATGAGCAGTTCTTC | CASRPVGSYYDEQFF
TRBJ1-2 | NA | 9 | many | TRBV29-1 | TGCAGCGTTGATGGAGGCTACACCTTC | CSVDGGYTF
TRBJ2-7 | NA | 15 | NA | TRBV20-1 | TGCAGTGCTAGACCGCCCCGGACTGCTTCCTACGAGCAGTACTTC | CSARPPRTASYEQYF
TRBJ2-3 | NA | 13 | NA | TRBV10-3 | TGTGCCATCAGTGACGGGGGTACAGATACGCAGTATTTT | CAISDGGTDTQYF
TRBJ1-2 | NA | 15 | few | TRBV4-2 | TGTGCCAGCAGCCAACCCCGGGCACAGAACTATGGCTACACCTTC | CASSQPRAQNYGYTF
TRBJ1-1 | TRBD1 | 14 | few | TRBV29-1 | TGCAGCGTTGATGATTGGACAGGGATCACTGAAGCTTTCTTT | CSVDDWTGITEAFF
TRBJ1-5 | NA | 15 | NA | TRBV11-2 | TGTGCCAGCAGCTCGGCCCCGGGAGGCAATCAGCCCCAGCATTTT | CASSSAPGGNQPQHF
TRBJ1-2 | NA | 13 | NA | TRBV20-1 | TGCAGTGCGAGAGCCCTGACAAGGTATGGCTACACCTTC | CSARALTRYGYTF
TRBJ2-3 | NA | 15 | few | TRBV7-2 | TGTGCCAGCAGCTTATTGACGATGGCCGCAGATACGCAGTATTTT | CASSLLTMAADTQYF
TRBJ1-5 | NA | 14 | few | TRBV7-9 | TGTGCCAGCAGCCATGGCAGGTTTGATCAGCCCCAGCATTTT | CASSHGRFDQPQHF
TRBJ2-7 | TRBD2 | 14 | few | TRBV29-1 | TGCAGCGTGGCCCCAGCGGGGGGGGGCTACGAGCAGTACTTC | CSVAPAGGGYEQYF
TRBJ1-2 | NA | 13 | few | TRBV10-3 | TGTGCCATCAGTGATGGGACGGACTATGGCTACACCTTC | CAISDGTDYGYTF
TRBJ2-1 | NA | 13 | NA | TRBV7-3 | TGTGCCAGCAGCTCAGATCCGACCAATGAGCAGTTCTTC | CASSSDPTNEQFF
TRBJ1-4 | NA | 13 | few | TRBV4-1 | TGCGCCAGCAGCCAAATCGTTCGGGAAAAACTGTTTTTT | CASSQIVREKLFF
TRBJ2-1 | TRBD2 | 17 | NA | TRBV6-2/TRBV6-3 | TGTGCCAGCAGTTACTTCATCTCCGGGGGGGGCAACAATGAGCAGTTCTTC | CASSYFISGGGNNEQFF
TRBJ2-7 | TRBD2 | 16 | NA | TRBV10-3 | TGTGCCAGCCAGAGGGCTAGCGGGGGGGTCTACAATGAGCAGTACTTC | CASQRASGGVYNEQYF
TRBJ1-6 | NA | 15 | NA | TRBV6-4 | TGTGCCAGCAGCGAGCTCCGGGACTCGCGGTCACCCCTCCACTTT | CASSELRDSRSPLHF
TRBJ1-1 | NA | 12 | NA | TRBV30 | TGTGCCTGGAAGGACCAAAACACTGAAGCTTTCTTT | CAWKDQNTEAFF
TRBJ2-1 | NA | 13 | NA | TRBV4-3 | TGCGCCAGCAACCAAGGGGTAATGAATGAGCAGTTCTTC | CASNQGVMNEQFF
TRBJ2-5 | TRBD1 | 16 | NA | TRBV4-2 | TGTGCCAGCAGCCCGCTGAGGACAGGCATTCAAGAGACCCAGTACTTC | CASSPLRTGIQETQYF